This TCR beta chain was sequenced during a study of cytomegalovirus exposure and HLA in healthy donors. Study outcomes and limitations: There were 164 TCR beta chains listed as cytomegalovirus-associated. In terms of immune exposure information, only CMV serostatus was available. Later analysis showed TCR association rates varying by HLA locus, highest for DRB1 and lowest for HLA-C.

Of note for this clone: Its specificity is unknown.

Vbeta (60) and Jbeta (13) primers were used in the PCR. Sequencing was performed with immunoSEQ multiplex PCR; in TCRdb, only in-frame clones are kept and a portion is missing. The data show over 150,000 clones, with about 80% seen just once and approximately 1.5% held by the top ten. V was clipped by 0 bases and J by 2 bases; unmatched bases: 4. The germline V gene encodes CDR1 SGHRS and CDR2 YFSETQ. This CDR3 contains 16 residues. The J gene is TRBJ2-5, the V gene TRBV5-1; 10 bases align to TRBD2. The TCR comes from a young woman in good health and CMV-seropositive. The sequencing sample was made of PBMCs. The CDR3, as DNA: TGCGCCAGCAGCTTGGGGACTAGCGGACAGCAAGAGACCCAGTACTTC. Its translation: CASSLGTSGQQETQYF.